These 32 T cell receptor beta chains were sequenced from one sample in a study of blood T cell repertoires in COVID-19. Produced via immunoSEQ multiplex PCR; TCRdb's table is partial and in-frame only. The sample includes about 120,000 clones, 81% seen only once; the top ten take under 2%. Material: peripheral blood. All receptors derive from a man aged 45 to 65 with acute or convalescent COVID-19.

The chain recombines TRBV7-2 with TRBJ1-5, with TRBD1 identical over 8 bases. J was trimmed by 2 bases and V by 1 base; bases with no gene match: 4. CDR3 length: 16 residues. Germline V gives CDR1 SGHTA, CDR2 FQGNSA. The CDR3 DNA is TGTGCCAGCAGCTTAGTCACAGGGGGAGGCAATCAGCCCCAGCATTTT. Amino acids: CASSLVTGGGNQPQHF.

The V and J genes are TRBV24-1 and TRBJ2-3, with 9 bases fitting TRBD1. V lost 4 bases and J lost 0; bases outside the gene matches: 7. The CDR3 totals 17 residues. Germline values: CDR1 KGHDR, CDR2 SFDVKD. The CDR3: CATSDRTQGASTDTQYF. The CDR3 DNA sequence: TGTGCCACCAGTGACCGGACACAGGGGGCGAGCACAGATACGCAGTATTTT.

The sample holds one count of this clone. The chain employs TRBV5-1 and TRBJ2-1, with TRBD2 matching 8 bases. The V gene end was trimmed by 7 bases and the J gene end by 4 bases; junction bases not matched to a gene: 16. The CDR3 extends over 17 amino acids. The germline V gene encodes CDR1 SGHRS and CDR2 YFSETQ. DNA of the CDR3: TGCGCCAGCGAGATATTGAGGTCGGGGGGGAGATACAATGAGCAGTTCTTC. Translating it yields CASEILRSGGRYNEQFF.

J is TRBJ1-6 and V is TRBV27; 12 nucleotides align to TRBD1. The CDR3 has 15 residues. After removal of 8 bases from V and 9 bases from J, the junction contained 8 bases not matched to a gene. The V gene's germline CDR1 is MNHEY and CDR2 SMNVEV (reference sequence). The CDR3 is CASSSGTGGSSPLHF. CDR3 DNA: TGTGCCAGCTCCTCCGGGACAGGGGGCAGTTCACCCCTCCACTTT.

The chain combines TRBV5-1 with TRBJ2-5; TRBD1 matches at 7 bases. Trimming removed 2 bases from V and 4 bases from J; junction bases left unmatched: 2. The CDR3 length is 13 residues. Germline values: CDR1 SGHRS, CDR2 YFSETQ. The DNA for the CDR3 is TGCGCCAGCAGCTTAAACAGGGGAGAGACCCAGTACTTC. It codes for CASSLNRGETQYF.

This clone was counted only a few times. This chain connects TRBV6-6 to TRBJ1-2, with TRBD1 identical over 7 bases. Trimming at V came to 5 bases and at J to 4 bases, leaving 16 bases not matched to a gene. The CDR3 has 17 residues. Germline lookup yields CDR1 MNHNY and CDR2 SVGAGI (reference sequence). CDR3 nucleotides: TGTGCCAGCAGTCAAAGGACAGGCGTCCCGGTCCCCTATGGCTACACCTTC. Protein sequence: CASSQRTGVPVPYGYTF.

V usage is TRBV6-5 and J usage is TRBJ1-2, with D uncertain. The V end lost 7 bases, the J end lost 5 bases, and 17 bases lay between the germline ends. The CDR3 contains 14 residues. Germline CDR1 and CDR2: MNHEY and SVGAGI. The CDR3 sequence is CASTDVGAGYGYTF. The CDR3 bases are TGTGCCAGCACCGACGTAGGCGCGGGGTATGGCTACACCTTC.

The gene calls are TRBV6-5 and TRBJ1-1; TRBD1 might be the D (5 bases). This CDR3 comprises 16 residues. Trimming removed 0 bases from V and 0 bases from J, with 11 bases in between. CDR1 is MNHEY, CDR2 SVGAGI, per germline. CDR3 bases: TGTGCCAGCAGTTACTCCAGGGTAGGGATGAACACTGAAGCTTTCTTT. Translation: CASSYSRVGMNTEAFF.

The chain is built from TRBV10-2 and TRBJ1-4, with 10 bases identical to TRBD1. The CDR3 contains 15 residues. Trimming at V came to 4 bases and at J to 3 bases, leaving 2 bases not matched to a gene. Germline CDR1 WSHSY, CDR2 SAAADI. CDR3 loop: CASSGGTGANEKLFF. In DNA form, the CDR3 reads TGCGCCAGCAGTGGCGGGACAGGGGCTAATGAAAAACTGTTTTTT.

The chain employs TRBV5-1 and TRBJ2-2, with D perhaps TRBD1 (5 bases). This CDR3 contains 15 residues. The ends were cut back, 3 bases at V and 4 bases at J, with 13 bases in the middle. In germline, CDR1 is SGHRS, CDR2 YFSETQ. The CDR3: CASSSQVYSTGELFF. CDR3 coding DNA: TGCGCCAGCAGCTCACAGGTCTATAGCACCGGGGAGCTGTTTTTT.

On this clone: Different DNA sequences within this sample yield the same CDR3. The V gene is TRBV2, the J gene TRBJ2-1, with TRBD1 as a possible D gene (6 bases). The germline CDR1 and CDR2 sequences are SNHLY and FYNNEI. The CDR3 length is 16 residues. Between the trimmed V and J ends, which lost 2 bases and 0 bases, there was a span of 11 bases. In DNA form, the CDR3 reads TGTGCCAGCAGTGAAACTCGAGGGGGCTCCTACAATGAGCAGTTCTTC. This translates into CASSETRGGSYNEQFF.

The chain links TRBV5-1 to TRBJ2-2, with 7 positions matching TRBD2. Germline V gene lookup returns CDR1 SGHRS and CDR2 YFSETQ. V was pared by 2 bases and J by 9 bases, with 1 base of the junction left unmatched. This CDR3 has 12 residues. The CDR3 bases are TGCGCCAGCAGCTTAAGCGGGAGGGAGCTGTTTTTT. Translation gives CASSLSGRELFF.

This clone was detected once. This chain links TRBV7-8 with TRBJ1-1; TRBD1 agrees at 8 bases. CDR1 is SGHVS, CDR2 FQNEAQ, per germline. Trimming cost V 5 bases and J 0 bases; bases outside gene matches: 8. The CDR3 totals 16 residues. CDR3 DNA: TGTGCCAGCAGCCCCCGGAGGACAGGGTTGAACACTGAAGCTTTCTTT. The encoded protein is CASSPRRTGLNTEAFF.

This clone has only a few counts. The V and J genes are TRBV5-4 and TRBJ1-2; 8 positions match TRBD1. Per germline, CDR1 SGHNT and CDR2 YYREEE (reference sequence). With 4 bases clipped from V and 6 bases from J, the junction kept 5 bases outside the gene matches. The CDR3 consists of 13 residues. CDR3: CASSPQGANGYTF. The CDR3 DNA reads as TGTGCCAGCAGCCCTCAGGGGGCCAATGGCTACACCTTC.

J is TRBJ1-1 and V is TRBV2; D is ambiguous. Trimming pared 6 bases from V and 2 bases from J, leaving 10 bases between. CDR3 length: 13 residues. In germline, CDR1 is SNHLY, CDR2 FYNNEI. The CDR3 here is CASSKRENTEAFF. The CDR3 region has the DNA TGTGCCAGCAGCAAACGGGAAAACACTGAAGCTTTCTTT.

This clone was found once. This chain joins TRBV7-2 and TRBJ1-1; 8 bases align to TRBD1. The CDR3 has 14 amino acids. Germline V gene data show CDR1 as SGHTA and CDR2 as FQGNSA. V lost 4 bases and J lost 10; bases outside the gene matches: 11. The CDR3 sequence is CASSSIRTGHVAFF. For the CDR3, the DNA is TGTGCCAGCAGCTCCATTCGGACAGGGCATGTAGCTTTCTTT.

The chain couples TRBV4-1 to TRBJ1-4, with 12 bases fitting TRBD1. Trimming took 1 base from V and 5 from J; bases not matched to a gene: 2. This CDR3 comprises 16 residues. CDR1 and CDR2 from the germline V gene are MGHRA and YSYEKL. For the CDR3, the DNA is TGCGCCAGCAGCCAAGGGGACAGGGGGCAGAATGAAAAACTGTTTTTT. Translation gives CASSQGDRGQNEKLFF.

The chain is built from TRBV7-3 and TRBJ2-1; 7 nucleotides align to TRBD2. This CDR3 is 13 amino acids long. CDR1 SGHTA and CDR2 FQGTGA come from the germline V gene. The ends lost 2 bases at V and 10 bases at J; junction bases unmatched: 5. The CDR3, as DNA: TGTGCCAGCAGCTTATCATCCGGGGGGGAGCAGTTCTTC. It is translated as CASSLSSGGEQFF.

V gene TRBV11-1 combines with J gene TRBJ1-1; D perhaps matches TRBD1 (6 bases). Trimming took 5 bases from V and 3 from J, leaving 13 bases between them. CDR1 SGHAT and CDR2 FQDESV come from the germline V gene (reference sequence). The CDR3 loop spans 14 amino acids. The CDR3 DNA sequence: TGTGCCAGCAGCACCCCAGGGGATTACACTGAAGCTTTCTTT. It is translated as CASSTPGDYTEAFF. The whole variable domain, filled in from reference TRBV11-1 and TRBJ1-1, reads EAEVAQSPRYKITEKSQAVAFWCDPISGHATLYWYRQILGQGPELLVQFQDESVVDDSQLPKDRFSAERLKGVDSTLKIQPAELGDSAMYLCASSTPGDYTEAFFGQGTRLTVV.

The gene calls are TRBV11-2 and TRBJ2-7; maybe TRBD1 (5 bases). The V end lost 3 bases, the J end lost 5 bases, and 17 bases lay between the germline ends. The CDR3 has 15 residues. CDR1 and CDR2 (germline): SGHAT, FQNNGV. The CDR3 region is CASSFEQGTPNEQYV. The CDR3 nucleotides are TGTGCCAGCAGCTTTGAGCAGGGAACTCCCAACGAGCAGTACGTC.

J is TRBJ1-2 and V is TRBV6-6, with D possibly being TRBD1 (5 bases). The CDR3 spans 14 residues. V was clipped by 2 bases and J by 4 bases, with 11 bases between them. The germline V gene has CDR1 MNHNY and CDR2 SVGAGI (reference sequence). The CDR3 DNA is TGTGCCAGCAGTTACGGGGCCCAGCTCTATGGCTACACCTTC. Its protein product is CASSYGAQLYGYTF.

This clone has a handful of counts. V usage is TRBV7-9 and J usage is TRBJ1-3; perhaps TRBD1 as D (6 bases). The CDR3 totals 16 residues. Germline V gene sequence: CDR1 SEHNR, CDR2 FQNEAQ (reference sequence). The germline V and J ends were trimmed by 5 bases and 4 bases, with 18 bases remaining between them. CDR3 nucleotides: TGTGCCAGCAGCCGGCAACAGGGTACGTCCGGAAACACCATATATTTT. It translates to CASSRQQGTSGNTIYF.

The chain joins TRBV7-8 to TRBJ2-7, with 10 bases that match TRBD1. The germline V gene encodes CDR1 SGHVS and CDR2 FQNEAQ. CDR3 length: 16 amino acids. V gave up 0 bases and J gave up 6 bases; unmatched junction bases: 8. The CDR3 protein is CASSLAWTGGVGEQYF. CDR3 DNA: TGTGCCAGCAGCTTAGCGTGGACAGGGGGGGTCGGCGAGCAGTACTTC.

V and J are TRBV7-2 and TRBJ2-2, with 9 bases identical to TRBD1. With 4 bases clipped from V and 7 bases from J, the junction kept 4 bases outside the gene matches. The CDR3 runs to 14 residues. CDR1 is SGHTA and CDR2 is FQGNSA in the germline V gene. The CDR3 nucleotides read TGTGCCAGCAGCTGGGACAGGGTAATCGGGGAGCTGTTTTTT. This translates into CASSWDRVIGELFF.

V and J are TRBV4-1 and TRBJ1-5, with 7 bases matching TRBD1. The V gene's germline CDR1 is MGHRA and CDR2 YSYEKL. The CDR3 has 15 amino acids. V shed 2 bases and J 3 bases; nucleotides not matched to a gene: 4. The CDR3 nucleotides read TGCGCCAGCAGCCAACGGCAGGGGGACAATCAGCCCCAGCATTTT. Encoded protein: CASSQRQGDNQPQHF.

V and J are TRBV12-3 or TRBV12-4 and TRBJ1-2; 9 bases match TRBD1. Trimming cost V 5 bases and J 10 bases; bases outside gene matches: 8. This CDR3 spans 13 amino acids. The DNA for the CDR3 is TGTGCCAGCAGTAGGGGACAGGGAGTGTTCTACACCTTC. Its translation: CASSRGQGVFYTF.

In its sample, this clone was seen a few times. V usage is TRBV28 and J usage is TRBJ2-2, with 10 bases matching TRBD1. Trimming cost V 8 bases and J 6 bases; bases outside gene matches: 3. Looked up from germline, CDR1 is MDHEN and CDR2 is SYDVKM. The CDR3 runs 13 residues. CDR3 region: CASAGTGAGELFF. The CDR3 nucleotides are TGTGCCAGCGCCGGGACAGGGGCCGGGGAGCTGTTTTTT.

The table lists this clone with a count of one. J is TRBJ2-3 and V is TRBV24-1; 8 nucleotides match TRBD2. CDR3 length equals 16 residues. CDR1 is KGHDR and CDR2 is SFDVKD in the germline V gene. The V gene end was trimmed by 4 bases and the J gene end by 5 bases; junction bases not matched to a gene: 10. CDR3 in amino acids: CATSDPGRGAGDTQYF. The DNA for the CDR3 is TGTGCCACCAGTGACCCCGGGCGGGGGGCCGGAGATACGCAGTATTTT.

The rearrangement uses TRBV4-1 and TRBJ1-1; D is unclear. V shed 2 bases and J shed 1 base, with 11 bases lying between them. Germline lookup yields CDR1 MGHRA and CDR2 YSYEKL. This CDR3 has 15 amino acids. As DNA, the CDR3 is TGCGCCAGCAGCCAACAGGTAACATCGAACACTGAAGCTTTCTTT. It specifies CASSQQVTSNTEAFF.

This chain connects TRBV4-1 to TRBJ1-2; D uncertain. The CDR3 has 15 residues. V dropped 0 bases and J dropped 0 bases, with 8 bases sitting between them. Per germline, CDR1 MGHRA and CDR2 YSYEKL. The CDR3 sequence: CASSQDRTPNYGYTF. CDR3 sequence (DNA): TGCGCCAGCAGCCAAGATCGCACTCCTAACTATGGCTACACCTTC.

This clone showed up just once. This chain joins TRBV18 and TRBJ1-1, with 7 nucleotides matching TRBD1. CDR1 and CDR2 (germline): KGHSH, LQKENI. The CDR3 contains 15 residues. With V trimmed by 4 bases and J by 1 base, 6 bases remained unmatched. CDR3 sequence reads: CASSLGTVPNTEAFF. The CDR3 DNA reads TGTGCCAGCTCACTGGGGACAGTCCCGAACACTGAAGCTTTCTTT. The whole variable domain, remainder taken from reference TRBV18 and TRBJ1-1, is NAGVMQNPRHLVRRRGQEARLRCSPMKGHSHVYWYRQLPEEGLKFMVYLQKENIIDESGMPKERFSAEFPKEGPSILRIQQVVRGDSAAYFCASSLGTVPNTEAFFGQGTRLTVV.

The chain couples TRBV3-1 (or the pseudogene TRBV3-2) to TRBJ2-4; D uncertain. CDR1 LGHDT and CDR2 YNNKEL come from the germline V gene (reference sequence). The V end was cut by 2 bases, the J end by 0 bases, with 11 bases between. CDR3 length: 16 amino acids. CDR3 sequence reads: CASSQSPPVAKNIQYF. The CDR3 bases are TGTGCCAGCAGCCAATCCCCTCCGGTAGCCAAAAACATTCAGTACTTC.